A selection of T cell receptor beta chains follows, all from one sample in a study of blood T cell repertoires in COVID-19. Sequencing used immunoSEQ multiplex PCR; TCRdb keeps in-frame clones, though not all of them. The sample lists around 190,000 clones; approximately 90% were seen once. Sequenced input: peripheral blood. The receptors shown here come from a man in his late teens or twenties who had recovered from COVID-19. Both conserved end residues are part of each CDR3. Each record gives: J gene, clone size, D gene, V gene, CDR3 DNA, CDR3 protein. The D gene is left open where the match is weak. The size field is filled for only some rows; it gives once, few, many or a size class.

j_gene: TRBJ1-1
abundance: -
d_gene: -
v_gene: TRBV7-2
CDR3nt: TGTGCCAGCAGCTTAGGTGGCCCCACTGAAGCTTTCTTT
CDR3aa: CASSLGGPTEAFF

j_gene: TRBJ1-6
abundance: -
d_gene: -
v_gene: TRBV7-2
CDR3nt: TGTGCCAGCAGGGCCCAGGGCTCCTATAATTCACCCCTCCACTTT
CDR3aa: CASRAQGSYNSPLHF

j_gene: TRBJ1-2
abundance: -
d_gene: TRBD1
v_gene: TRBV6-5
CDR3nt: TGTGCCAGCAGCCGACAGGGACCATCTAACTATGGCTACACCTTC
CDR3aa: CASSRQGPSNYGYTF

j_gene: TRBJ2-3
abundance: few
d_gene: -
v_gene: TRBV2
CDR3nt: TGTGCCAGCAACAAGGAAAAGACTCGCACAGATACGCAGTATTTT
CDR3aa: CASNKEKTRTDTQYF

j_gene: TRBJ2-7
abundance: few
d_gene: -
v_gene: TRBV7-6
CDR3nt: TGTGCCAGCAGCTTTGCTAGATTCTACGAGCAGTACTTC
CDR3aa: CASSFARFYEQYF

j_gene: TRBJ1-4
abundance: -
d_gene: -
v_gene: TRBV27
CDR3nt: TGTGCCAGCAGGCCTCAGGGGATGGCTAATGAAAAACTGTTTTTT
CDR3aa: CASRPQGMANEKLFF

j_gene: TRBJ1-2
abundance: -
d_gene: -
v_gene: TRBV28
CDR3nt: TGTGCCAGCATCAACCGCGGAGGGGCATCGGGGGGCTACACCTTC
CDR3aa: CASINRGGASGGYTF

j_gene: TRBJ1-2
abundance: -
d_gene: TRBD1
v_gene: TRBV6-5
CDR3nt: TGTGCCAGCAGCACTCGGACAGGGGGCCATGGCTACACCTTC
CDR3aa: CASSTRTGGHGYTF

j_gene: TRBJ2-1
abundance: once
d_gene: -
v_gene: TRBV19
CDR3nt: TGTGCCAGTAGCGTAGCGGAATCCTACAATGAGCAGTTCTTC
CDR3aa: CASSVAESYNEQFF

j_gene: TRBJ2-7
abundance: -
d_gene: -
v_gene: TRBV27
CDR3nt: TGTGCCAGCAGTTTAGGCAGGGGTCGACACGAGCAGTACTTC
CDR3aa: CASSLGRGRHEQYF

j_gene: TRBJ1-2
abundance: -
d_gene: -
v_gene: TRBV27
CDR3nt: TGTGCCAGCAGTTTATCAGCTGTCTCTGGCTACACCTTC
CDR3aa: CASSLSAVSGYTF

j_gene: TRBJ2-7
abundance: -
d_gene: TRBD1
v_gene: TRBV18
CDR3nt: TGTGCCAGCTCACGACCCCCAGGGGGCAACGAGCAGTACTTC
CDR3aa: CASSRPPGGNEQYF

j_gene: TRBJ1-2
abundance: once
d_gene: TRBD1
v_gene: TRBV14
CDR3nt: TGTGCCAGCAGCCAGGCCGGGACAGGCTCGTATGGCTACACCTTC
CDR3aa: CASSQAGTGSYGYTF

j_gene: TRBJ1-6
abundance: -
d_gene: TRBD1
v_gene: TRBV10-1
CDR3nt: TGCGCCAGCAGGGACAGGGGGTTTTCACCCCTCCACTTT
CDR3aa: CASRDRGFSPLHF

j_gene: TRBJ2-7
abundance: -
d_gene: -
v_gene: TRBV19
CDR3nt: TGTGCCAGTAGTATTGACAGCAGGAGCTACGAGCAGTACTTC
CDR3aa: CASSIDSRSYEQYF

j_gene: TRBJ1-2
abundance: -
d_gene: -
v_gene: TRBV2
CDR3nt: TGTGCCAGCGCCTTTATGGGGCAGGGGAGGGGTGGCTACACCTTC
CDR3aa: CASAFMGQGRGGYTF